A single sample gave rise to the 10 T cell receptor beta chains below, sequenced in a study of blood T cells in healthy people across ages. A sample-barcoded 5' primer and a J-beta primer mix were used in a second PCR of roughly 7 to 11 cycles. TCRdb passed the 5' RACE reads through MiXCR, listing each CDR3 protein once. The profile shows some 700,000 distinct CDR3 sequences, 40% to 45% of them singletons. What was sequenced was blood. These receptors all come from a woman aged 55-70 years in good health.

The chain employs TRBV5-1 and TRBJ2-5; 8 nucleotides agree with TRBD1. The CDR3 length is 14 residues. The germline CDR1 and CDR2 sequences are SGHRS and YFSETQ. Unmatched junction bases numbered 2, after V lost 4 bases and J lost 0 bases. CDR3 coding DNA: TGCGCCAGCAGCGGGACAGGAAACCAAGAGACCCAGTACTTC. Translated, it gives CASSGTGNQETQYF.

As regards this clonotype: This could be a read error, since a much larger clone is one nucleotide away. This chain connects TRBV4-2 to TRBJ2-7; D gene unclear. The J call could be wrong; TRBJ2-5 is a better fit for the DNA end. CDR3 size: 14 residues. Germline-derived CDR1 and CDR2 are LGHNA and YNFKEQ. The CDR3 region is CACSQDLREETQYF. The DNA of the CDR3 is TGTGCCTGCAGCCAAGATCTTCGGGAAGAGACCCAGTACTTC.

The gene calls are TRBV9 and TRBJ1-2; D unresolved. Trimming removed 0 bases at V and 4 bases at J, with 13 bases between. The CDR3 is 15 residues long. Germline V lookup: CDR1 SGDLS, CDR2 YYNGEE. CDR3 coding DNA: TGTGCCAGCAGCGTAGAGTCAGTCTGGGCCTATGGCTACACCTTC. Its protein product is CASSVESVWAYGYTF.

This chain links TRBV27 with TRBJ2-1; 11 bases align to TRBD2. The V segment lost 3 bases and the J segment 7 bases; nucleotides outside the gene matches: 20. The CDR3 is 20 residues long. CDR1 MNHEY and CDR2 SMNVEV come from the germline V gene (reference sequence). The CDR3, as DNA: TGTGCCAGCAGTTTCACGGGTTTAGGCCTAGCGGGGGGCCTCTGGAATGAGCAGTTCTTC. Protein product: CASSFTGLGLAGGLWNEQFF.

This clonotype occurred a few times. The chain has TRBV6-6 and TRBJ1-5; tentative D call: TRBD1 (6 bases). Germline lookup yields CDR1 MNHNY and CDR2 SVGAGI (reference sequence). The CDR3 loop spans 14 amino acids. V lost 6 bases and J 4 bases, leaving 13 bases between the germline ends. The CDR3 reads CASSFDRYNQPQHF. The CDR3 nucleotides are TGTGCCAGCAGCTTCGACAGGTATAATCAGCCCCAGCATTTT.

This clonotype occurred a few times. This sequence may be a read error, since a much larger clone differs from it by one base. The chain employs TRBV6-5 and TRBJ2-4; a weak D match, TRBD2 (6 bases). V shed 2 bases and J shed 3 bases, with 11 bases lying between them. Germline CDR1 and CDR2: MNHEY and SVGAGI. The CDR3 is made up of 15 amino acids. The CDR3 protein is CASSYGGGGKNIQYF. The CDR3 region has the DNA TGTGCCAGCAGTTACGGGGGAGGTGGCAAAAACATTCAGTACTTC.

This clonotype was detected ten times or more. A much larger clone lies a single base off, so this may be a read error. The chain uses TRBV11-3 and TRBJ2-1, with D possibly TRBD2 on 7 matching bases. CDR1 SGHNT and CDR2 YENEEA come from the germline V gene. This CDR3 comprises 14 residues. V lost 5 bases, J lost 9 bases, and 17 bases lay in between. CDR3 sequence (DNA): TGTGCCAGCAGCGGGGGGGCTAGTGAGGGTGAGCAGTTCTTC. This codes for CASSGGASEGEQFF.

J is TRBJ2-7 and V is TRBV19; D possibly corresponds to TRBD1 (6 bases). This CDR3 region has 14 residues. The V end was cut by 9 bases, the J end by 4 bases, with 19 bases between. Looked up from germline, CDR1 is LNHDA and CDR2 is SQIVND (reference sequence). The CDR3 DNA reads as TGTGCCAGCGGACCCGGGACACGGCTTTACGAGCAGTACTTC. It is translated as CASGPGTRLYEQYF.

CDR3 loop: CSAREPTGGSNSPLHF. The CDR3 bases are TGCAGTGCTAGAGAACCTACAGGGGGCAGTAATTCACCCCTCCACTTT. V and J are TRBV20-1 and TRBJ1-6; the match to TRBD1 covers 9 bases. Germline CDR1 DFQATT, CDR2 SNEGSKA (reference sequence). This CDR3 is 16 amino acids long. Trimming took 0 bases from V and 6 from J; bases not matched to a gene: 6.

The chain couples TRBV24-1 to TRBJ2-2, with D perhaps given as TRBD1 or TRBD2 (5 bases each). The V gene's germline CDR1 is KGHDR and CDR2 SFDVKD. CDR3 length equals 15 residues. Deletions cut 2 bases from V and 4 bases from J, with 10 bases between. The CDR3 sequence: CATSDSGTFTGELFF. CDR3 bases: TGTGCCACCAGTGATTCGGGGACCTTCACCGGGGAGCTGTTTTTT.